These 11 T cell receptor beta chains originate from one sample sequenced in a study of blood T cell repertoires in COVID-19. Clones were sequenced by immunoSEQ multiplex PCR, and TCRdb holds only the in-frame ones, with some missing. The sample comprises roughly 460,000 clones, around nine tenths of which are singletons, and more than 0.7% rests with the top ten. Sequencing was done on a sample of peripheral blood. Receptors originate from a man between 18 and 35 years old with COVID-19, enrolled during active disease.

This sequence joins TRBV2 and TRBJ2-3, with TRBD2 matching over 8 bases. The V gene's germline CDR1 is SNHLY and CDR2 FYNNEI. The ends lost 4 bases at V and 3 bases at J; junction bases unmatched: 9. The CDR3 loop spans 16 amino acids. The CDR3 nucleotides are TGTGCCAGCAGTGCTCCGGGACTAGTGATTACAGATACGCAGTATTTT. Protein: CASSAPGLVITDTQYF.

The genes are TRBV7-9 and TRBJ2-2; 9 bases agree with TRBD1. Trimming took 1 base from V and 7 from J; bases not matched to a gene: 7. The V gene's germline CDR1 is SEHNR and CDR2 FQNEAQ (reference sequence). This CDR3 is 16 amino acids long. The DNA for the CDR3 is TGTGCCAGCAGCTTAGAGACAGGGGGGATCCACGGGGAGCTGTTTTTT. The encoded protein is CASSLETGGIHGELFF.

The CDR3 bases are TGTGCCAGCAGTTTGGGGGGACAGGGGTCGACCATATATTTT. As protein: CASSLGGQGSTIYF. The V gene is TRBV27, the J gene TRBJ1-3; 10 nucleotides line up with TRBD1. This CDR3 region has 14 residues. Germline CDR1 MNHEY, CDR2 SMNVEV (reference sequence). Trimming cost V 3 bases and J 10 bases; bases outside gene matches: 6.

This CDR3 is CATSGREKLFF. For the CDR3, the DNA is TGTGCCACCAGCGGCAGGGAAAAACTGTTTTTT. The chain couples TRBV15 to TRBJ1-4, with no clear D. Between the trimmed V and J ends, which lost 5 bases and 8 bases, there was a span of 6 bases. This CDR3 region has 11 residues. Germline V lookup: CDR1 LNHNV, CDR2 YYDKDF (reference sequence).

The CDR3 bases are TGCGCCAGCAGCGGGGGGATTAGGAACACCGGGGAGCTGTTTTTT. Translation gives CASSGGIRNTGELFF. The chain has TRBV5-1 and TRBJ2-2; D is possibly TRBD2 (6 bases). Germline CDR1 and CDR2: SGHRS and YFSETQ. With 4 bases removed from V and 1 base from J, the gap between germline ends came to 11 bases. The CDR3 extends over 15 amino acids.

The CDR3 region is CASSLRVDRVYEQYF. CDR3 DNA: TGTGCCAGCAGTTTGAGGGTGGACAGGGTCTACGAGCAGTACTTC. V gene TRBV27 combines with J gene TRBJ2-7; 8 bases match TRBD1. The germline V gene encodes CDR1 MNHEY and CDR2 SMNVEV (reference sequence). The V and J ends lost 3 bases and 3 bases, in that order; junction bases with no gene match: 7. This CDR3 is built from 15 residues.

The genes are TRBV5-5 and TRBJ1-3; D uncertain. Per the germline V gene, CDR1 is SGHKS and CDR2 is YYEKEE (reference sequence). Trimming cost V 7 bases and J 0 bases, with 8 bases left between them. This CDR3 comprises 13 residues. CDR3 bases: TGTGCCAGCTTGGAGGGCTCTGGAAACACCATATATTTT. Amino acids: CASLEGSGNTIYF.

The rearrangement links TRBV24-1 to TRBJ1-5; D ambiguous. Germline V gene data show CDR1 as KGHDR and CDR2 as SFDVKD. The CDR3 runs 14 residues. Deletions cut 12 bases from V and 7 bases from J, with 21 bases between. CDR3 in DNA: TGTGCCTCCGATTTGTTGTTAGGCAGGCAGCCCCAGCATTTT. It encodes CASDLLLGRQPQHF.

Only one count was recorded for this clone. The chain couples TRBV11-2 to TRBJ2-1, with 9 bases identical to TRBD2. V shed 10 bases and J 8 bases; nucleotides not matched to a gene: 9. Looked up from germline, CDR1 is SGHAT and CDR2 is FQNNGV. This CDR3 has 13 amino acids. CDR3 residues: CATNSGSGHEQFF. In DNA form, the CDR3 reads TGTGCCACGAATAGCGGGAGTGGACATGAGCAGTTCTTC.

The CDR3 reads CASSPAGTGDTGELFF. The CDR3, as DNA: TGTGCCAGCTCACCGGCGGGGACCGGGGACACCGGGGAGCTGTTTTTT. The V gene is TRBV18, the J gene TRBJ2-2; TRBD2 is a possible D gene (6 bases). Trimming shortened V by 3 bases and J by 3 bases, and 14 bases separated the two germline ends. Germline assignment: CDR1 KGHSH and CDR2 LQKENI. The CDR3 consists of 16 residues.

The CDR3: CASSQAPGEVSPLHF. The CDR3 DNA is TGTGCCAGCAGCCAAGCCCCAGGGGAAGTCTCACCCCTCCACTTT. The V call is TRBV4-2, the J call TRBJ1-6; the D gene is possibly TRBD1 (6 bases). V was cut by 1 base and J by 10 bases, with 14 bases left in between. Germline CDR1 LGHNA, CDR2 YNFKEQ. This CDR3 has 15 amino acids.